Below, 31 T cell receptor beta chains from the same sample are listed, as sequenced in a study of blood T cell repertoires in COVID-19. Profiling relied on immunoSEQ multiplex PCR, and the TCRdb table lists in-frame clones only, not all of them. Of around 150,000 clones in the sample, approximately 80% were seen once. Specimen: PBMCs or T cells enriched from blood (not recorded which). All receptors derive from a man aged 35-49 years who had recovered from COVID-19.

The chain recombines TRBV7-9 with TRBJ2-7, with a possible D match to TRBD2 (5 bases). V was trimmed by 1 base and J by 5 bases, leaving 18 bases between them. This CDR3 has 16 amino acids. Germline values: CDR1 SEHNR, CDR2 FQNEAQ (reference sequence). CDR3 nucleotide sequence: TGTGCCAGCAGCTTAGGGCAGCCGAGAGAGAGGGACGAGCAGTACTTC. This codes for CASSLGQPRERDEQYF.

Remarks on this clone: One end of the junction fails to match germline, which may point to a read error. The V and J genes are TRBV12-5 and TRBJ1-6, with D unresolved. Germline V gene sequence: CDR1 LGHNT, CDR2 FRNRAP. The CDR3 spans 18 residues. CDR3 in amino acids: CASGSLMGALSFNSPLHF. DNA for the CDR3: TGTGCTAGTGGTTCCCTGATGGGAGCACTGTCCTTTAATTCACCCCTCCACTTT. The whole variable domain, filled in from reference TRBV12-5 and TRBJ1-6, reads DARVTQTPRHKVTEMGQEVTMRCQPILGHNTVFWYRQTMMQGLELLAYFRNRAPLDDSGMPKDRFSAEMPDATLATLKIQPSEPRDSAVYFCASGSLMGALSFNSPLHFGNGTRLTVT.

The J gene is TRBJ1-5, the V gene TRBV11-2, with 9 bases that match TRBD1. Trimming took 3 bases from V and 2 from J; bases not matched to a gene: 2. The length of the CDR3 is 15 residues. Germline lookup yields CDR1 SGHAT and CDR2 FQNNGV. In DNA, the CDR3 is TGTGCCAGCAGCTTGGGACAGGGAGGCAATCAGCCCCAGCATTTT. It encodes CASSLGQGGNQPQHF. Supplemented by reference TRBV11-2 and TRBJ1-5, the full variable domain reads EAGVAQSPRYKIIEKRQSVAFWCNPISGHATLYWYQQILGQGPKLLIQFQNNGVVDDSQLPKDRFSAERLKGVDSTLKIQPAKLEDSAVYLCASSLGQGGNQPQHFGDGTRLSIL.

The chain recombines TRBV3-1 (or the pseudogene TRBV3-2) with TRBJ1-2, with 9 bases that match TRBD1. CDR3 length: 15 residues. Trimming removed 5 bases from V and 3 bases from J; junction bases left unmatched: 7. Germline assignment: CDR1 LGHDT and CDR2 YNNKEL (reference sequence). CDR3 sequence reads: CASSLNRGQDYGYTF. CDR3 DNA sequence: TGTGCCAGCAGCTTGAACAGGGGGCAAGACTATGGCTACACCTTC.

This chain links TRBV3-1 (or the pseudogene TRBV3-2) with TRBJ1-3; TRBD1 is a possible D gene (5 bases). This CDR3 region has 17 residues. Per germline, CDR1 LGHDT and CDR2 YNNKEL (reference sequence). V gave up 2 bases and J gave up 0 bases, with 14 bases separating them. The CDR3 DNA reads TGTGCCAGCAGCCAAAGATCAGTCGGGGGCTCTGGAAACACCATATATTTT. It encodes CASSQRSVGGSGNTIYF.

Only a few counts were recorded for this clone. The V and J genes are TRBV6-5 and TRBJ1-1; 7 positions match TRBD1. J lost 7 bases, V lost 6 bases, and 8 bases had no gene match. Looked up from germline, CDR1 is MNHEY and CDR2 is SVGAGI. This CDR3 is 13 amino acids long. The CDR3 here is CASRQGMFGEAFF. In DNA form, the CDR3 reads TGTGCCAGCAGACAGGGGATGTTCGGTGAAGCTTTCTTT.

This chain links TRBV3-1 (or the pseudogene TRBV3-2) with TRBJ1-2, with TRBD1 identical over 7 bases. Germline trimming cut 2 bases from V and 8 bases from J; bases unmatched to any gene: 8. From germline, CDR1 is LGHDT and CDR2 YNNKEL (reference sequence). CDR3 length: 14 residues. This chain's CDR3 is CASSQRGGGQGYTF. The CDR3 coding sequence is TGTGCCAGCAGCCAAAGAGGAGGGGGCCAGGGCTACACCTTC.

The CDR3 sequence is CASSLEAGQETQYF. As DNA, the CDR3 is TGTGCCAGCAGCTTGGAAGCAGGCCAAGAGACCCAGTACTTC. The chain has TRBV5-4 and TRBJ2-5; D unclear. The CDR3 extends over 14 amino acids. The germline V and J ends were trimmed by 0 bases and 1 base, with 7 bases remaining between them. Germline V CDR1 and CDR2: SGHNT, YYREEE (reference sequence).

The chain recombines TRBV2 with TRBJ1-5; D possibly corresponds to TRBD1 (5 bases). This CDR3 contains 16 residues. Germline CDR1 reads SNHLY; CDR2 reads FYNNEI. V gave up 3 bases and J gave up 3 bases, with 15 bases separating them. CDR3 sequence (DNA): TGTGCCAGCAGTGAGGGGGGGGTCAGGAACAATCAGCCCCAGCATTTT. This sequence encodes CASSEGGVRNNQPQHF. Combining the CDR3 with reference TRBV2 and TRBJ1-5 gives the whole variable domain EPEVTQTPSHQVTQMGQEVILRCVPISNHLYFYWYRQILGQKVEFLVSFYNNEISEKSEIFDDQFSVERPDGSNFTLKIRSTKLEDSAMYFCASSEGGVRNNQPQHFGDGTRLSIL.

The rearrangement links TRBV10-2 to TRBJ1-5, with 7 bases matching TRBD1. After removal of 3 bases from V and 6 bases from J, the junction contained 5 bases not matched to a gene. From germline, CDR1 is WSHSY and CDR2 SAAADI. There are 14 residues in the CDR3. This CDR3 is CASSDRGLFQPQHF. CDR3 coding DNA: TGCGCCAGCAGTGATAGGGGGCTCTTTCAGCCCCAGCATTTT.

The chain joins TRBV29-1 to TRBJ1-2; no definite D call. CDR3 length: 11 amino acids. The germline CDR1 and CDR2 sequences are SQVTM and ANQGSEA. Trimming removed 8 bases from V and 2 bases from J, with 9 bases in between. CDR3 coding DNA: TGCAGCATAGACGGGAACTATGGCTACACCTTC. Its translation is CSIDGNYGYTF.

V usage is TRBV5-8 and J usage is TRBJ2-6, with TRBD1 as a possible D gene (6 bases). Per the germline V gene, CDR1 is SGHTS and CDR2 is YDEGEE. CDR3 size: 17 residues. Deletions cut 3 bases from V and 0 bases from J, with 13 bases between. CDR3 nucleotide sequence: TGTGCCAGCAGCTGGACAGCGTCCAACTCTGGGGCCAACGTCCTGACTTTC. Translating it yields CASSWTASNSGANVLTF.

This chain joins TRBV6-1 and TRBJ2-3, with a tentative D call TRBD1 (6 bases). Trimming cost V 7 bases and J 5 bases, with 16 bases left between them. The CDR3 runs to 14 residues. Germline V CDR1 and CDR2: MNHNS, SASEGT. The CDR3: CASNQQGYGDTQYF. In DNA form, the CDR3 reads TGTGCCAGCAACCAACAGGGATACGGAGATACGCAGTATTTT.

J is TRBJ2-1 and V is TRBV20-1; no definite D call. The CDR3 covers 11 residues. V was trimmed by 6 bases and J by 4 bases, leaving 7 bases between them. CDR1 is DFQATT, CDR2 SNEGSKA, per germline (reference sequence). The CDR3: CSARPYNEQFF. The CDR3 nucleotides read TGCAGTGCGAGACCGTACAATGAGCAGTTCTTC.

The chain combines TRBV5-6 with TRBJ2-6; 7 bases are a match to TRBD1. Germline CDR1 and CDR2: SGHDT and YYEEEE. This CDR3 is 18 amino acids long. Trimming took 4 bases from V and 0 from J; bases not matched to a gene: 10. The chain's CDR3 is CASSGLWDRSSGANVLTF. The CDR3 DNA reads as TGTGCCAGCAGCGGGCTATGGGACAGAAGCTCTGGGGCCAACGTCCTGACTTTC.

The V call is TRBV9, the J call TRBJ2-7; 9 bases map to TRBD2. CDR1 is SGDLS and CDR2 is YYNGEE in the germline V gene. The CDR3 contains 15 residues. The ends lost 4 bases at V and 3 bases at J; junction bases unmatched: 8. CDR3 in amino acids: CASSPSGVPYYEQYF. The CDR3 DNA follows: TGTGCCAGCAGCCCTAGCGGGGTTCCCTACTACGAGCAGTACTTC.

The chain recombines TRBV24-1 with TRBJ1-5; D may be TRBD1 (6 bases). This CDR3 is 14 amino acids long. The germline CDR1 and CDR2 sequences are KGHDR and SFDVKD. V was shortened by 9 bases and J by 7 bases, with 18 bases between the two germline ends. CDR3 sequence (DNA): TGTGCCACCGGTGGGGCAGGGGTCGGACAGCCCCAGCATTTT. It is translated as CATGGAGVGQPQHF.

A single count supports this clone. The chain joins TRBV19 to TRBJ2-1; weak D call: TRBD1 (8 bases). This CDR3 has 14 amino acids. Germline loops: CDR1 LNHDA, CDR2 SQIVND (reference sequence). V was cut by 8 bases and J by 4 bases, with 15 bases left in between. CDR3 DNA: TGTGCCAGTCACAGGGGGAGGGGGTACAATGAGCAGTTCTTC. This sequence encodes CASHRGRGYNEQFF.

This chain uses TRBV21-1 with TRBJ1-1. TRBV21-1 is designated a pseudogene. This CDR3 is 16 amino acids long. The chain's CDR3 is CASSKARSTGNTEAFF. The CDR3 DNA sequence: TGTGCCAGCAGCAAAGCGCGGAGTACGGGTAACACTGAAGCTTTCTTT.

This chain links TRBV5-5 with TRBJ1-5; D remains unclear. Germline V gives CDR1 SGHKS, CDR2 YYEKEE (reference sequence). This CDR3 region has 13 residues. The germline V and J ends were trimmed by 4 bases and 7 bases, with 12 bases remaining between them. CDR3 in DNA: TGTGCCAGCAGCCCCGTGTCTGAGCAGCCCCAGCATTTT. Translating gives CASSPVSEQPQHF.

The chain recombines TRBV15 with TRBJ2-5; 7 bases are a match to TRBD2. V dropped 0 bases and J dropped 4; count of bases not matched to a gene: 8. The germline V gene encodes CDR1 LNHNV and CDR2 YYDKDF (reference sequence). This CDR3 region has 16 residues. The DNA for the CDR3 is TGTGCCACCAGCAGAGATCGGAGCGGGGCTGCAGAGACCCAGTACTTC. Its translation: CATSRDRSGAAETQYF.

V usage is TRBV30 and J usage is TRBJ1-1; D gene ambiguous. V lost 2 bases to trimming and J lost 1 base, with 8 bases between them. The CDR3 totals 13 residues. Germline CDR1 GTSNPN, CDR2 SVGIG (reference sequence). The CDR3 nucleotides read TGTGCCTGGAGTCAGGCCTCGAACACTGAAGCTTTCTTT. This sequence encodes CAWSQASNTEAFF.

This chain joins TRBV19 and TRBJ1-1, with D possibly matching TRBD1 (6 bases). V was pared by 4 bases and J by 2 bases, with 17 bases between. The CDR3 has 16 residues. CDR1 is LNHDA and CDR2 is SQIVND in the germline V gene (reference sequence). The DNA for the CDR3 is TGTGCCAGTAGTACCACAGGGTGGGGGAGTAACACTGAAGCTTTCTTT. It encodes CASSTTGWGSNTEAFF.

V is TRBV30 and J is TRBJ1-1, with D possibly matching TRBD1 (6 bases). The CDR3 has 12 residues. From germline, CDR1 is GTSNPN and CDR2 SVGIG (reference sequence). CDR3 sequence: CAQNPGVTEAFF. As DNA, the CDR3 is TGTGCTCAAAATCCAGGGGTCACTGAAGCTTTCTTT.

The chain has TRBV24-1 and TRBJ2-5; a possible D gene is TRBD1 (5 bases). The CDR3 sequence is 14 residues long. V shed 9 bases and J shed 1 base, with 14 bases lying between them. CDR1 and CDR2 (germline): KGHDR, SFDVKD. Here the CDR3 DNA reads TGTGCCACCGGACAAGGGAACGTCCAAGAGACCCAGTACTTC. Translating gives CATGQGNVQETQYF.

The CDR3 reads CAWGFLGEEAFF. As DNA, the CDR3 is TGTGCCTGGGGGTTTCTCGGGGAGGAAGCTTTCTTT. This rearrangement joins TRBV30 to TRBJ1-1, with D unclear. This CDR3 has 12 residues. Germline CDR1 reads GTSNPN; CDR2 reads SVGIG (reference sequence). Trimming stripped 5 bases from V and 8 bases from J, with 15 bases between.

The V and J genes are TRBV30 and TRBJ2-7; TRBD1 matches at 8 bases. Germline V gene lookup returns CDR1 GTSNPN and CDR2 SVGIG (reference sequence). Germline trimming cut 3 bases from V and 2 bases from J; bases unmatched to any gene: 6. The CDR3 loop spans 14 amino acids. Written as DNA, the CDR3 is TGTGCCTGGAGCCGGCTACAGGGGGCCTACGAGCAGTACTTC. It is translated as CAWSRLQGAYEQYF. Supplemented by reference TRBV30 and TRBJ2-7, the full variable domain reads SQTIHQWPATLVQPVGSPLSLECTVEGTSNPNLYWYRQAAGRGLQLLFYSVGIGQISSEVPQNLSASRPQDRQFILSSKKLLLSDSGFYLCAWSRLQGAYEQYFGPGTRLTVT.

This CDR3 is CASSRRTAQETQYF. CDR3 DNA: TGTGCCAGCAGCCGTCGGACTGCACAAGAGACCCAGTACTTC. The chain uses TRBV3-1 (or the pseudogene TRBV3-2) and TRBJ2-5; D is possibly TRBD2 (5 bases). CDR3 length equals 14 residues. V lost 4 bases and J lost 2, with 11 bases in between. CDR1 and CDR2 from the germline V gene are LGHDT and YNNKEL (reference sequence).

J is TRBJ1-5 and V is TRBV11-2, with TRBD1 identical over 8 bases. V lost 5 bases and J lost 6; bases outside the gene matches: 9. The CDR3 loop spans 15 amino acids. In germline, CDR1 is SGHAT, CDR2 FQNNGV. The CDR3 loop is CASSAGQGWGQPQHF. CDR3 bases: TGTGCCAGCAGCGCAGGACAGGGCTGGGGTCAGCCCCAGCATTTT.

This clone occurred once. The chain uses TRBV2 and TRBJ2-2; 7 bases match TRBD2. The germline CDR1 and CDR2 sequences are SNHLY and FYNNEI. The CDR3 loop spans 15 amino acids. J was trimmed by 4 bases and V by 4 bases; bases with no gene match: 6. The CDR3 DNA is TGTGCCAGCAGTGTGTTGCCTAGCGGCACCGGGGAGCTGTTTTTT. Protein product: CASSVLPSGTGELFF.

V usage is TRBV5-4 and J usage is TRBJ1-1; no clear D gene. The germline CDR1 and CDR2 sequences are SGHNT and YYREEE (reference sequence). Deletions cut 4 bases from V and 0 bases from J, with 13 bases between. The CDR3 is made up of 15 amino acids. The CDR3 region has the DNA TGTGCCAGCAGCCCCGGGTATTCCATGAACACTGAAGCTTTCTTT. It translates to CASSPGYSMNTEAFF.